This TCR beta chain is from a study of T cell responses to AZD1222 COVID-19 vaccine (dated by TCRdb to about 2021). With regard to the full study: TCR sequencing covered some 240 trial participants: 207 given two doses of AZD1222 and about 26 given two doses of MenACWY control vaccine. Enrollment into the trials was organized by age into subgroups of 18-55, 56-69 and 70-plus years, and those subgroups contained approximately 160, 26 and 62 TCR-sequenced participants, respectively. Beyond this particular receptor, the publication reports: Participants were mostly white British and included more females than males, and it was suggested by the authors that clonal diversity may have been underestimated. Reportedly, almost half of the unique spike-specific TCRs recognized epitopes lying outside the regions that are mutated in the B.1.351 and B.1.1.7 variants. Vaccine-associated CD4 TCRs spanned the whole spike protein, with dominant responses in regions 160-218 and 743-854. Only 5 to 7 AZD1222 recipients were SARS-CoV-2 seropositive at baseline, limiting conclusions about previously exposed vaccinees. The 56-69-year group was small, and its depth increase did not reach significance, likely because of low power. Spike-specific TCR breadth and depth rose significantly after two AZD1222 doses compared with day 0 and with MenACWY recipients. Because no day 14 peak-response samples were available, the repertoires could be characterized only after the peak T cell response.

The time point label corresponds to: about 28 days (+/-7) after the second vaccine dose. AZD1222 recipients given second doses at about 4 weeks or at about 12 weeks were pooled, since spike-specific TCR depth and breadth were not found to differ between the two schedules. The vaccinee samples were drawn from two UK trials, COV001 and COV002, one of which was a single-blind randomized controlled phase 2/3 trial testing AZD1222 (ChAdOx1 nCoV-19) in healthy adults. For TCRbeta chain sequencing, PBMC samples from trial participants were taken at day 0 and at day 28 after the second dose. The CDR3 measures 13 amino acids from cysteine to phenylalanine. Left in the record is the CDR3 DNA by itself, 39 bases read in frame from the first base. V is cut by 4 bases and J by 1 base, and the space between the germline ends is 5 bases. For CDR1 and CDR2, the germline V gene (reference sequence) lists SEHNR and FQNEAQ.

In this sample, this clone turned up once. Its target antigen remains unknown. No base qualities exist here, and no much larger clone lies one base off it. The CDR3 regions of human TCRbeta chains were analyzed by immunosequencing. The original pipeline was this. TCRs in the repertoires were compared against a reference library of SARS-CoV-2-specific TCRs that had been generated with the MIRA antigen-specificity platform. Breadth meant the fraction of unique TCRs that were SARS-CoV-2-associated, whereas depth meant the fraction of total T cells that were SARS-CoV-2-associated. Each spike-specific TCR was assigned to its reactive spike region and to a CD4 or CD8 class using the MIRA data. Log10-transformed breadth and depth values were compared by one-way ANOVA with Sidak's multiple comparisons tests. As stored in TCRdb, this immuneACCESS dataset retains in-frame rearrangements with V and J assigned. A fraction of the clones does not appear; measured against another copy, unresolved V genes explain less than half of the discrepancy, and the remainder lacks a known reason. The DNA was the basis for D and trimming; V, J and clone size are from that table. For this sample the table gives tens of thousands of clones, of which about 82% were detected only once. 5.6% of the sample comes from the top ten.

The input for sequencing was peripheral blood, taken 28 days after the second AZD1222 dose. The chain is encoded by TRBV7-9 joined to TRBJ2-1; confidence is insufficient to name the D gene. The sequence was obtained from an adult who received the AZD1222 COVID-19 vaccine. The sequence in DNA is TGTGCCAGCAGCTCCACTTCCTACAATGAGCAGTTCTTC. Its product reads: CASSSTSYNEQFF.